Listed below are T cell receptor beta chains from one sample, sequenced in a study of cytomegalovirus exposure and HLA in healthy donors. The protocol was immunoSEQ multiplex PCR, while the TCRdb copy is restricted to in-frame clones and leaves out a portion. This table holds more than 150,000 clones, 80% found once. Specimen: PBMCs. The receptors derive from a woman between 50 and 59 years old in good health and CMV-seropositive. CDR3s include the opening cysteine and the closing phenylalanine or tryptophan. A row's size may be missing; if present it is once, few, many or a size class.

v_call: TRBV28; clone_size: NA; cdr3_aa: CASSLDRLDGYTF
v_call: TRBV9; clone_size: NA; cdr3_aa: CASSSIGTASYNSPLHF
v_call: TRBV19; clone_size: NA; cdr3_aa: CASILQGLNTEAFF
v_call: TRBV25-1; clone_size: NA; cdr3_aa: CASSEPGEAFF
v_call: TRBV4-2; clone_size: NA; cdr3_aa: CASSQPPEGETQYF
v_call: TRBV5-1; clone_size: NA; cdr3_aa: CASSTQPPGNTEAFF
v_call: TRBV28; clone_size: NA; cdr3_aa: CASTSQQGRRYEQYF
v_call: TRBV27; clone_size: NA; cdr3_aa: CASGWTGPSTDTQYF
v_call: TRBV7-9; clone_size: once; cdr3_aa: CASSFPGGGSSEFF
v_call: TRBV16; clone_size: NA; cdr3_aa: CASSQATAGELFF
v_call: TRBV19; clone_size: NA; cdr3_aa: CASSPRQIYGYTF
v_call: TRBV11-1; clone_size: NA; cdr3_aa: CASSPNPYSVEQYF
v_call: TRBV6-4; clone_size: NA; cdr3_aa: CASSPGLVNTGELFF
v_call: TRBV28; clone_size: few; cdr3_aa: CASSLTGARTQYF
v_call: TRBV6-1; clone_size: NA; cdr3_aa: CASSEATGYGYTF
v_call: TRBV6-5; clone_size: NA; cdr3_aa: CASSYSSGSNQPQHF
v_call: TRBV19; clone_size: NA; cdr3_aa: CASSKAHDRQYQPQHF
v_call: TRBV6-5; clone_size: NA; cdr3_aa: CASSYAGGRVHEQYF
v_call: TRBV28; clone_size: NA; cdr3_aa: CASSFQTTGIYEQYF
v_call: TRBV19; clone_size: few; cdr3_aa: CASSPGQGRPLNNTGRTYEQYF
v_call: TRBV10-3; clone_size: NA; cdr3_aa: CAIEGHLNNYGYTF
v_call: TRBV2; clone_size: NA; cdr3_aa: CASSAWGGHTEAFF
v_call: TRBV7-9; clone_size: few; cdr3_aa: CASLGGPSYNEQFF
v_call: TRBV9; clone_size: NA; cdr3_aa: CASSPHPGIARNNEQFF
v_call: TRBV6-1; clone_size: NA; cdr3_aa: CASSSTGPNYGYTF
v_call: TRBV7-2; clone_size: NA; cdr3_aa: CASSLGGSGGEQYF
v_call: TRBV9; clone_size: NA; cdr3_aa: CASAEFPTGNSPLHF
v_call: TRBV10-3; clone_size: NA; cdr3_aa: CAIRPGDSFGYTF
v_call: TRBV2; clone_size: NA; cdr3_aa: CASRLQFSNQPQHF
v_call: TRBV27; clone_size: NA; cdr3_aa: CASSPQVLRQAHSGANVLTF
v_call: TRBV28; clone_size: NA; cdr3_aa: CASSEGQTYSYEQYF
v_call: TRBV7-2; clone_size: NA; cdr3_aa: CASSPGTGVEKLFF
v_call: TRBV7-9; clone_size: few; cdr3_aa: CSSSLVQGANYGYTF
v_call: TRBV7-2; clone_size: few; cdr3_aa: CASSVRRGQETQYF
v_call: TRBV27; clone_size: NA; cdr3_aa: CASSWRGGSSPLHF
v_call: TRBV9; clone_size: few; cdr3_aa: CASSAASSNEQFF
v_call: TRBV27; clone_size: few; cdr3_aa: CASSPTRSNQPQHF
v_call: TRBV7-9; clone_size: NA; cdr3_aa: CASRESGTEPDNEQFF
v_call: TRBV10-3; clone_size: once; cdr3_aa: CAISESNRDYGYTF
v_call: TRBV27; clone_size: NA; cdr3_aa: CASSPGATDTQYF
v_call: TRBV4-3; clone_size: NA; cdr3_aa: CASSQDPRGTSSYNEQFF
v_call: TRBV5-1; clone_size: NA; cdr3_aa: CASSRGRGQGYEQYF
v_call: TRBV27; clone_size: NA; cdr3_aa: CASSTLGQGARYQPQHF
v_call: TRBV4-1; clone_size: NA; cdr3_aa: CASSQDPGQSPNQPQHF
v_call: TRBV12-2; clone_size: NA; cdr3_aa: CASLSWGLAGGSSYNEQFF
v_call: TRBV7-9; clone_size: NA; cdr3_aa: CASSPFENSPSGNTIYF